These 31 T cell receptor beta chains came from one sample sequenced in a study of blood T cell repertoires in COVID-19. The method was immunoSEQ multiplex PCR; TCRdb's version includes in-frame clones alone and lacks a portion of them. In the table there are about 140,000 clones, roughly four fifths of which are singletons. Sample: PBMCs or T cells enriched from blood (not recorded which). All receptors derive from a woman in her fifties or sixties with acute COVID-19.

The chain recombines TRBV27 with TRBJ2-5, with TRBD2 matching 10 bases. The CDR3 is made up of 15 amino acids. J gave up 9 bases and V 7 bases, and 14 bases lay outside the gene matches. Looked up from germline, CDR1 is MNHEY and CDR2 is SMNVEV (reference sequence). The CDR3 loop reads CASTRTSGASGAQYF. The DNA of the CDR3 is TGTGCCAGCACCAGGACTAGCGGAGCTTCCGGGGCCCAGTACTTC.

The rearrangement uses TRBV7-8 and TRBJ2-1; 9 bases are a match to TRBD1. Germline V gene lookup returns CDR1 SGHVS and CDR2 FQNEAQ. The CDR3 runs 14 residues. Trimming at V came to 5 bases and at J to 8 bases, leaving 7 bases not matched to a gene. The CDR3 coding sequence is TGTGCCAGCAGCGACCGGGACAGGGACCATGAGCAGTTCTTC. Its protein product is CASSDRDRDHEQFF. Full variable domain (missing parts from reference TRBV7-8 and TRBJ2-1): GAGVSQSPRYKVAKRGQDVALRCDPISGHVSLFWYQQALGQGPEFLTYFQNEAQLDKSGLPSDRFFAERPEGSVSTLKIQRTQQEDSAVYLCASSDRDRDHEQFFGPGTRLTVL.

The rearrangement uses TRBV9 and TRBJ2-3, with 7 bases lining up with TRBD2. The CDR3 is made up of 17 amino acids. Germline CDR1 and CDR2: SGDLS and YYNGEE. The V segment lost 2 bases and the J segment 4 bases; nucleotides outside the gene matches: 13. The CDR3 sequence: CASSVATSSYRSDTQYF. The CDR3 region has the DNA TGTGCCAGCAGCGTCGCGACTAGCTCCTATCGGTCAGATACGCAGTATTTT.

CDR3 in DNA: TGTGCCTGGAGTGTCGCAGGGTTATTTAATAATTCACCCCTCCACTTT. Its protein is CAWSVAGLFNNSPLHF. The chain is built from TRBV30 and TRBJ1-6, with D possibly TRBD1 on 5 matching bases. The CDR3 loop spans 16 amino acids. Trimming removed 0 bases from V and 5 bases from J, with 14 bases in between. CDR1 is GTSNPN and CDR2 is SVGIG in the germline V gene (reference sequence).

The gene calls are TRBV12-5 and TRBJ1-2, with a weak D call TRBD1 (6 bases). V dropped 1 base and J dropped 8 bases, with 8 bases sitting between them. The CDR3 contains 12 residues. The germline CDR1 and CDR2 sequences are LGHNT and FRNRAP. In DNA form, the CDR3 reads TGTGCTAGTGGTTTGGAAACAGGGGGCTACACCTTC. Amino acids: CASGLETGGYTF.

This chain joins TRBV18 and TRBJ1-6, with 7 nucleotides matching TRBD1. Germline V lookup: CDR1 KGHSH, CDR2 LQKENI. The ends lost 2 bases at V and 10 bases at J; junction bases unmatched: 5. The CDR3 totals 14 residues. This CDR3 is CASSPRQGSSPLHF. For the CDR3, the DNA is TGTGCCAGCTCACCAAGACAGGGAAGCTCACCCCTCCACTTT.

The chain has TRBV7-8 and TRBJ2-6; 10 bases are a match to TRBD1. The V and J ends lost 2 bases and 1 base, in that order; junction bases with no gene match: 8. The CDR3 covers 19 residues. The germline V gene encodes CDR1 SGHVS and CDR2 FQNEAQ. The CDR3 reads CASSLNRDRGLSGANVLTF. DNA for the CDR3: TGTGCCAGCAGCTTAAATAGGGACAGGGGCTTGTCTGGGGCCAACGTCCTGACTTTC.

The chain's CDR3 is CASSEPPQVWAYEQYF. DNA for the CDR3: TGTGCCAGCAGTGAACCCCCCCAGGTATGGGCGTACGAGCAGTACTTC. The V call is TRBV2, the J call TRBJ2-7; D call uncertain. Deletions cut 2 bases from V and 4 bases from J, with 18 bases between. The CDR3 contains 16 residues. Germline V gene lookup returns CDR1 SNHLY and CDR2 FYNNEI.

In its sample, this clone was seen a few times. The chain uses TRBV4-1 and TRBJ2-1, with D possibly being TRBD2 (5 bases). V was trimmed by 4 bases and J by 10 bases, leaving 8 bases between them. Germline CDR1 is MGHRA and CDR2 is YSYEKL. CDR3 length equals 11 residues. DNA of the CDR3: TGCGCCAGCAGCCTGACGGGGGAGCAGTTCTTC. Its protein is CASSLTGEQFF.

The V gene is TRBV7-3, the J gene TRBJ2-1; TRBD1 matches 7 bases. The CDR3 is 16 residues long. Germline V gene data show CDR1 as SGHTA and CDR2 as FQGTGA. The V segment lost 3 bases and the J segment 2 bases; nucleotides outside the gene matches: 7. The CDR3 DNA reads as TGTGCCAGCAGCTTGGACAGGTCCTCTACCTACAATGAGCAGTTCTTC. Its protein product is CASSLDRSSTYNEQFF.

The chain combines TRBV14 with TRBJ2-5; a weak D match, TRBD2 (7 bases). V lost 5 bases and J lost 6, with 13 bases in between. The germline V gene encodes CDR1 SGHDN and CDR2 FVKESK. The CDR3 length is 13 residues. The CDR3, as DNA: TGTGCCAGCAGCGTAAGGGGGGGTAAGACCCAGTACTTC. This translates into CASSVRGGKTQYF.

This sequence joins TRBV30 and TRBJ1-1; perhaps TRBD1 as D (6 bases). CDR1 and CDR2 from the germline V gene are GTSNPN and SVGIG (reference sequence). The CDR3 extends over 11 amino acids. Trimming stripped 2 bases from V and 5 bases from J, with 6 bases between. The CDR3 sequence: CAWSRGTEAFF. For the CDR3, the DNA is TGTGCCTGGAGTAGGGGGACTGAAGCTTTCTTT.

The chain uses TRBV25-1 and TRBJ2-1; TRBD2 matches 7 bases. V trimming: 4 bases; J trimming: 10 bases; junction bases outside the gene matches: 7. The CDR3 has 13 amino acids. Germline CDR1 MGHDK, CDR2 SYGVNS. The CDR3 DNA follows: TGTGCCAGCAGTGCCCCGGGACTACAGGAGCAGTTCTTC. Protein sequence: CASSAPGLQEQFF.

For the CDR3, the DNA is TGTGCCAGTAGTATTGGTAGAGCTGGAAACACCATATATTTT. Residues: CASSIGRAGNTIYF. The chain employs TRBV19 and TRBJ1-3; unclear D gene. V was pared by 3 bases and J by 2 bases, with 8 bases between. The germline V gene encodes CDR1 LNHDA and CDR2 SQIVND (reference sequence). The CDR3 is 14 residues long. The complete variable domain, with remaining parts taken from reference TRBV19 and TRBJ1-3, reads DGGITQSPKYLFRKEGQNVTLSCEQNLNHDAMYWYRQDPGQGLRLIYYSQIVNDFQKGDIAEGYSVSREKKESFPLTVTSAQKNPTAFYLCASSIGRAGNTIYFGEGSWLTVV.

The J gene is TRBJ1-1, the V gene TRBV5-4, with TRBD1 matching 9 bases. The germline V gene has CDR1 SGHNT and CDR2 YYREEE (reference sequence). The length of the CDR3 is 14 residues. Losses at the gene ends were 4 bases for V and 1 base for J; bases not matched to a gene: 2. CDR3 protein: CASSIQGANTEAFF. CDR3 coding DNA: TGTGCCAGCAGCATACAGGGGGCGAACACTGAAGCTTTCTTT.

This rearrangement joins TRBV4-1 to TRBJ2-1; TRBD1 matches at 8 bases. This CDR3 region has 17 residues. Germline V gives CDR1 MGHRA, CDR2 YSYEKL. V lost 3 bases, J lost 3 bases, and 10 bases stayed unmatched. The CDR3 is CASSQLPGTGLYNEQFF. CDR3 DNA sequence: TGCGCCAGCAGCCAGCTCCCCGGGACAGGCCTCTACAATGAGCAGTTCTTC.

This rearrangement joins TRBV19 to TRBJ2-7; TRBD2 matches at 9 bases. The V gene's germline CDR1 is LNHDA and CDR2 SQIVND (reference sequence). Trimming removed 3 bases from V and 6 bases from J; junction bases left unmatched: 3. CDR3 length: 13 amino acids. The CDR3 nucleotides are TGTGCCAGTAGTATCGGTAGCGGGGGCGAGCAGTACTTC. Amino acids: CASSIGSGGEQYF.

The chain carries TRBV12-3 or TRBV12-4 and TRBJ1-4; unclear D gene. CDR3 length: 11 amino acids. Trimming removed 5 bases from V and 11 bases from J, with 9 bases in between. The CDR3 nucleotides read TGTGCCAGCAGTCCCGCGGGGAAACTGTTTTTT. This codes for CASSPAGKLFF.

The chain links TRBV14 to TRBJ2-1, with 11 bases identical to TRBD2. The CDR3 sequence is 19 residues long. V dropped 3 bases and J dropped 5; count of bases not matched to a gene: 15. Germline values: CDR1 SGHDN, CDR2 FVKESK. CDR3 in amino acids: CASSQSNLRLAGFNNEQFF. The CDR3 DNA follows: TGTGCCAGCAGCCAGAGTAACCTACGACTAGCGGGGTTTAACAATGAGCAGTTCTTC.

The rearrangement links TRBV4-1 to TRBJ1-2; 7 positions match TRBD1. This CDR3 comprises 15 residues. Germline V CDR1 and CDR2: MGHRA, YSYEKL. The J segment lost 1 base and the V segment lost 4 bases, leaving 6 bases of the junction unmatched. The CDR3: CASSPLTGNNYGYTF. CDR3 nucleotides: TGCGCCAGCAGCCCCCTGACAGGGAATAACTATGGCTACACCTTC.

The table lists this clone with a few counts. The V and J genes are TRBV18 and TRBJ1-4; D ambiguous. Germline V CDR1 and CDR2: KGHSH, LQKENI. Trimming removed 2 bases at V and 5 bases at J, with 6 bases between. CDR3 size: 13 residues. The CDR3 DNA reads TGTGCCAGCTCACCAGGCCAGAATGAAAAACTGTTTTTT. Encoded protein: CASSPGQNEKLFF.

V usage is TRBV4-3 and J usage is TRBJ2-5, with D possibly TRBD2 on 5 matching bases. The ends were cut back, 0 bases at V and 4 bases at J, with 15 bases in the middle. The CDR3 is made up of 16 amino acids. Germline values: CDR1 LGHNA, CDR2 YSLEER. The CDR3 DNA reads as TGCGCCAGCAGCCAAGATCCCGGGATCGGGCCAGAGACCCAGTACTTC. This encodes CASSQDPGIGPETQYF.

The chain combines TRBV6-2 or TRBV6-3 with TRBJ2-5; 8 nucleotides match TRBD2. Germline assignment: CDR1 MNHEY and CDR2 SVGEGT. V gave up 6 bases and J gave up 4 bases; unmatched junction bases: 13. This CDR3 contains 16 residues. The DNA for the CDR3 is TGTGCCAGCAGCTCAAATGAAGCGGGAGCGTCAGAGACCCAGTACTTC. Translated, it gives CASSSNEAGASETQYF.

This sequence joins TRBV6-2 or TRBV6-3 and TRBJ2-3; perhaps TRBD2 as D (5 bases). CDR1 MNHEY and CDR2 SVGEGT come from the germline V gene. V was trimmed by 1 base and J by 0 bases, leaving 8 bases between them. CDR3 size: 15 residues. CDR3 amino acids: CASSYWETSTDTQYF. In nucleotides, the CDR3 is TGTGCCAGCAGTTACTGGGAGACCAGCACAGATACGCAGTATTTT.

The CDR3 here is CASSLATGGWYEQYF. CDR3 bases: TGTGCCAGCAGCTTAGCTACAGGGGGTTGGTACGAGCAGTACTTC. V usage is TRBV7-9 and J usage is TRBJ2-7; 8 bases line up with TRBD1. V was pared by 0 bases and J by 4 bases, with 5 bases of the junction left unmatched. Germline V gene lookup returns CDR1 SEHNR and CDR2 FQNEAQ (reference sequence). This CDR3 contains 15 residues.

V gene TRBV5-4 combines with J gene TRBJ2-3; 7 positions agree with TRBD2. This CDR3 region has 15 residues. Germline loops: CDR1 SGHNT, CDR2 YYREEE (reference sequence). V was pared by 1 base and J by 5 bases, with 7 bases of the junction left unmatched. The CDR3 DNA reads TGTGCCAGCAGCTTGCGGCTCGGGAGGATAGATACGCAGTATTTT. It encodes CASSLRLGRIDTQYF.

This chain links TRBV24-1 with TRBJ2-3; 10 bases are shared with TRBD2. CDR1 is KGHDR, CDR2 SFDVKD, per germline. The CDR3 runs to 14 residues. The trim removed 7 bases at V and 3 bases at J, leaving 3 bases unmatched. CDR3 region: CATRAGGPTDTQYF. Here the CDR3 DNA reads TGTGCCACCAGAGCGGGAGGGCCTACAGATACGCAGTATTTT.

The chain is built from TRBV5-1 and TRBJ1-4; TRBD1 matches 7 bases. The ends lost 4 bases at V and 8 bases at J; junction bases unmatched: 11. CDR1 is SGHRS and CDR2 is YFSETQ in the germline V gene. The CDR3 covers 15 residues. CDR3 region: CASSRMNQQGEKLFF. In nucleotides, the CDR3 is TGCGCCAGCAGCAGAATGAATCAACAGGGGGAAAAACTGTTTTTT.

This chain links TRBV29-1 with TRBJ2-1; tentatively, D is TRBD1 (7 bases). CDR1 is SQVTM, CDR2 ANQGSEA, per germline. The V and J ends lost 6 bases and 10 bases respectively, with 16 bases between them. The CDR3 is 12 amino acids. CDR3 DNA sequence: TGCAGCGTACAGGGGCCGGGGGCCGAGCAGTTCTTC. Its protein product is CSVQGPGAEQFF.

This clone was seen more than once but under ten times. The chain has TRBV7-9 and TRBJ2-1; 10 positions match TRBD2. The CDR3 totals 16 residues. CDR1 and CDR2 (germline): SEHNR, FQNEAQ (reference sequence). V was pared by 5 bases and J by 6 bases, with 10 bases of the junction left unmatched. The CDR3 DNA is TGTGCCAGCAGCGACCACAGCGGGAGGGTTAGCAATGAGCAGTTCTTC. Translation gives CASSDHSGRVSNEQFF.

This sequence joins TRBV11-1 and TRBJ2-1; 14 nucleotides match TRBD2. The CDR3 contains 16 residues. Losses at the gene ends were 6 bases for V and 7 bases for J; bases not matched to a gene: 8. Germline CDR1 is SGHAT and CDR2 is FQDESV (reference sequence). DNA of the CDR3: TGTGCCAGCAGTAATCCCGGGACTAGCGGGAGAAATGAGCAGTTCTTC. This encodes CASSNPGTSGRNEQFF.